This TCR beta chain came from a study of human T cells and chemical hapten exposure. This clonotype came up many times. The time point here: pre-sensitization, week 0. The treatment was: therapeutic diphenylcyclopropenone sensitization with weekly scalp DPC. TCRdb passed the RACE reads through MiXCR, listing each CDR3 protein once. The table has some 300,000 distinct CDR3 sequences, around 5.5% seen once. The source is a woman aged 18-29 years with alopecia areata. Some clones in this sample may be carry-over from other donors' samples. Source: whole blood, taken in connection with sensitization to the hapten diphenylcyclopropenone (DPC).

In DNA form, the CDR3 reads TGTGCCAGCAGTTTAGAGAGGACAGCCGAAGCTTTCTTT. Translation gives CASSLERTAEAFF. The J gene is TRBJ1-1, the V gene TRBV12-3 or TRBV12-4; D is perhaps TRBD1 (6 bases). The germline V and J ends were trimmed by 1 base and 8 bases, with 11 bases remaining between them. This CDR3 has 13 residues.